Sequencing of this T cell receptor (beta chain) was carried out in a study of CD8+ T cells in alopecia areata. Broader study findings: Against the mouse data, patients shared TCRs less clearly, possibly for HLA reasons.

Trimming took 2 bases from V and 8 from J; bases not matched to a gene: 7. This CDR3 spans 14 amino acids. Germline V lookup: CDR1 GTSNPN, CDR2 SVGIG (reference sequence). Sequencing templates came from extracted RNA that was reverse transcribed into cDNA. Sequencing used immunoSEQ multiplex PCR; TCRdb keeps in-frame clones, though not all of them. The profile shows approximately 170,000 clones, 55% to 70% of them singletons. As concerns this clone: Its target is unknown.

Regarding treatment: oral pan-JAK inhibitor, 5-10 mg twice daily. Sorting of CD4+ and CD8+ T cells was performed on PBMCs. This sequence joins TRBV30 and TRBJ2-1; TRBD1 agrees at 9 bases. The clonotype was recovered from a human donor with alopecia areata. The specimen was CD4+ T cells sorted from blood, collected at week 4, from a patient treated with tofacitinib. CDR3 coding DNA: TGTGCCTGGAGTCAGGGGACAGGGTATGATGAGCAGTTCTTC. This sequence encodes CAWSQGTGYDEQFF.